The next 25 T cell receptor beta chains were all read from a single sample in a study of neoadjuvant anti-PD-1 for oral cavity cancer. Clones were sequenced by immunoSEQ multiplex PCR, and TCRdb holds only the in-frame ones, with some missing. The data show 1,100 to 1,500 clones, roughly 50% seen once. Time point in this sample: after neoadjuvant nivolumab, at surgical resection. Material: tumor tissue, obtained after nivolumab (anti-PD-1) treatment. The receptors here all came from a person between 35 and 79 years old with oral cavity squamous cell carcinoma.

The rearrangement joins TRBV7-2 to TRBJ2-3; D may correspond to TRBD1 or TRBD2 (5 bases each). Germline CDR1 and CDR2: SGHTA and FQGNSA. V lost 1 base and J 0 bases, leaving 14 bases between the germline ends. The CDR3 spans 17 residues. CDR3 sequence reads: CASSLGWGSGSTDTQYF. CDR3 in DNA: TGTGCCAGCAGCTTAGGGTGGGGGAGCGGTAGCACAGATACGCAGTATTTT.

V usage is TRBV30 and J usage is TRBJ2-1, with D maybe TRBD2 (5 bases). V shed 5 bases and J shed 7 bases, with 15 bases lying between them. CDR1 is GTSNPN and CDR2 is SVGIG in the germline V gene (reference sequence). This CDR3 is built from 13 residues. CDR3 DNA: TGTGCCTGGTTGGGAGTAGGCGGGAATGAGCAGTTCTTC. Translation gives CAWLGVGGNEQFF.

The chain employs TRBV19 and TRBJ2-3, with D perhaps matching TRBD1 (6 bases). CDR3 size: 14 residues. Germline lookup yields CDR1 LNHDA and CDR2 SQIVND (reference sequence). Trimming stripped 6 bases from V and 0 bases from J, with 10 bases between. Here the CDR3 DNA reads TGTGCCAGTAGCCGGACAGCTAGCACAGATACGCAGTATTTT. This sequence encodes CASSRTASTDTQYF.

The chain joins TRBV7-9 to TRBJ2-4; possibly TRBD1 for D (6 bases). CDR1 and CDR2 from the germline V gene are SEHNR and FQNEAQ (reference sequence). This CDR3 is 13 amino acids long. The V end was cut by 5 bases, the J end by 4 bases, with 9 bases between. The chain's CDR3 is CASSPTGKNIQYF. Written as DNA, the CDR3 is TGTGCCAGCAGCCCAACAGGGAAAAACATTCAGTACTTC.

V is TRBV5-1 and J is TRBJ2-1; the D is unclear. The length of the CDR3 is 13 residues. The V gene lost 4 bases and the J gene lost 5 bases, with 10 bases spanning the gap. Germline V lookup: CDR1 SGHRS, CDR2 YFSETQ. CDR3 sequence reads: CASSPGTNNEQFF. The CDR3 nucleotides read TGCGCCAGCAGCCCTGGAACCAACAATGAGCAGTTCTTC. Looking up the rest from reference TRBV5-1 and TRBJ2-1 gives the full variable domain: KAGVTQTPRYLIKTRGQQVTLSCSPISGHRSVSWYQQTPGQGLQFLFEYFSETQRNKGNFPGRFSGRQFSNSRSEMNVSTLELGDSALYLCASSPGTNNEQFFGPGTRLTVL.

In DNA, the CDR3 is TGTGCCAGCAGCTTAGTGGCAGGGGGGACCGGGGAGCTGTTTTTT. Encoded protein: CASSLVAGGTGELFF. V and J are TRBV7-2 and TRBJ2-2; weak D call: TRBD1 (7 bases). The length of the CDR3 is 15 residues. CDR1 and CDR2 (germline): SGHTA, FQGNSA. V was shortened by 1 base and J by 5 bases, with 11 bases between the two germline ends.

CDR3 loop: CASSSDGTSGYNEQFF. For the CDR3, the DNA is TGTGCCAGCAGCTCGGATGGAACTAGCGGTTACAATGAGCAGTTCTTC. V gene TRBV7-9 combines with J gene TRBJ2-1; 8 nucleotides match TRBD2. The CDR3 has 16 residues. Germline V lookup: CDR1 SEHNR, CDR2 FQNEAQ (reference sequence). Trimming took 4 bases from V and 4 from J; bases not matched to a gene: 9. The full variable domain, completed using reference TRBV7-9 and TRBJ2-1, is DTGVSQNPRHKITKRGQNVTFRCDPISEHNRLYWYRQTLGQGPEFLTYFQNEAQLEKSRLLSDRFSAERPKGSFSTLEIQRTEQGDSAMYLCASSSDGTSGYNEQFFGPGTRLTVL.

The genes are TRBV11-2 and TRBJ2-1; TRBD2 matches at 7 bases. This CDR3 has 15 residues. Trimming cost V 0 bases and J 6 bases; bases outside gene matches: 5. Per germline, CDR1 SGHAT and CDR2 FQNNGV. The CDR3 region has the DNA TGTGCCAGCAGCTTAGAGGCGGGAGAGGGCAATGAGCAGTTCTTC. As protein: CASSLEAGEGNEQFF.

The rearrangement links TRBV7-9 to TRBJ2-6; D is possibly TRBD1 or TRBD2 (5 bases each). The CDR3 consists of 19 residues. CDR1 is SEHNR and CDR2 is FQNEAQ in the germline V gene (reference sequence). V was shortened by 4 bases and J by 5 bases, with 24 bases between the two germline ends. The CDR3 here is CASSWGSSGTPIRANVLTF. In DNA form, the CDR3 reads TGTGCCAGCAGCTGGGGGAGTTCCGGGACCCCCATACGGGCCAACGTCCTGACTTTC.

The V call is TRBV6-6, the J call TRBJ2-3; 7 bases match TRBD2. There are 11 residues in the CDR3. Germline V gene data show CDR1 as MNHNY and CDR2 as SVGAGI (reference sequence). Trimming removed 4 bases from V and 8 bases from J; junction bases left unmatched: 0. Here the CDR3 reads CASSSSGTQYF. In nucleotides, the CDR3 is TGTGCCAGCAGTTCTAGCGGTACGCAGTATTTT.

This clone ranks as large (0.1 to 1%). V and J are TRBV10-2 and TRBJ1-2; 9 bases fit TRBD1. Germline V gene lookup returns CDR1 WSHSY and CDR2 SAAADI. CDR3 length equals 15 residues. V was pared by 8 bases and J by 6 bases, with 13 bases of the junction left unmatched. CDR3 protein: CASRIGQGTIDGYTF. Written as DNA, the CDR3 is TGCGCCAGCCGCATTGGACAGGGGACTATTGATGGCTACACCTTC.

V usage is TRBV11-3 and J usage is TRBJ2-1; D is perhaps TRBD1 or TRBD2 (5 bases each). Trimming pared 0 bases from V and 9 bases from J, leaving 12 bases between. CDR3 length: 14 residues. Germline CDR1 reads SGHNT; CDR2 reads YENEEA. The CDR3 loop is CASSLDRGTGEQFF. The CDR3 bases are TGTGCCAGCAGCTTAGACAGAGGGACGGGTGAGCAGTTCTTC.

As for this clone: The germline gene is not matched at one end of the junction; a read error may be the cause. The V gene is TRBV7-2, the J gene TRBJ2-1; no definite D call. The CDR3 extends over 12 amino acids. The germline V gene has CDR1 SGHTA and CDR2 FQGNSA. This CDR3 is CASGPYRASEIF. For the CDR3, the DNA is TGTGCCAGCGGACCCTACCGGGCCTCTGAAATCTTC.

This clone was seen a few times. DNA of the CDR3: TGTGCCAGCAGACCAGATGGCTACACCTTC. This translates into CASRPDGYTF. V is TRBV21-1 and J is TRBJ1-2; the table's D call of TRBD1 was not tested on the DNA. TRBV21-1 represents a pseudogene. This CDR3 is 10 amino acids long.

This clone is labeled large. The V call is TRBV6-5, the J call TRBJ2-3; 10 nucleotides agree with TRBD2. This CDR3 comprises 14 residues. Per germline, CDR1 MNHEY and CDR2 SVGAGI. The junction had 3 bases not matched to a gene; V was cut back by 6 bases and J by 3 bases. The CDR3 here is CASRSSGSTDTQYF. DNA of the CDR3: TGTGCCAGCAGGTCTAGCGGGAGTACAGATACGCAGTATTTT.

For this clone: The sample holds other DNA sequences that translate to the same CDR3. The chain combines TRBV27 with TRBJ2-2, with no clear D. Germline CDR1 is MNHEY and CDR2 is SMNVEV (reference sequence). Trimming removed 2 bases at V and 0 bases at J, with 1 base between. This CDR3 is built from 13 residues. The CDR3 loop is CASSLANTGELFF. CDR3 nucleotides: TGTGCCAGCAGTTTAGCGAACACCGGGGAGCTGTTTTTT.

The count of this clone is one. The genes are TRBV21-1 and TRBJ2-1; the DNA was not compared with TRBD1, the D call given in the table. TRBV21-1 is a pseudogene locus. This CDR3 has 19 amino acids. CDR3 in amino acids: CASSKDDSPTTTQYNEQFF. The CDR3 DNA is TGTGCCAGCAGCAAAGATGACAGCCCAACAACAACTCAATACAATGAGCAGTTCTTC.

V usage is TRBV2 and J usage is TRBJ2-6; tentative D call: TRBD1 (5 bases). V dropped 7 bases and J dropped 4 bases, with 14 bases sitting between them. This CDR3 region has 15 residues. Germline-derived CDR1 and CDR2 are SNHLY and FYNNEI. The CDR3 reads CASNKGNLGANVLTF. The CDR3 nucleotides read TGTGCCAGCAACAAGGGGAACCTGGGGGCCAACGTCCTGACTTTC.

V usage is TRBV6-5 and J usage is TRBJ2-1; tentative D call: TRBD2 (6 bases). This CDR3 spans 14 amino acids. The V end lost 5 bases, the J end lost 1 base, and 9 bases lay between the germline ends. CDR1 and CDR2 from the germline V gene are MNHEY and SVGAGI. CDR3 nucleotide sequence: TGTGCCAGCAGTCGCCGGGAGTCCTACAATGAGCAGTTCTTC. Protein: CASSRRESYNEQFF.

This sequence joins TRBV6-5 and TRBJ1-1, with a possible D match to TRBD1 (5 bases). Per germline, CDR1 MNHEY and CDR2 SVGAGI. Deletions cut 3 bases from V and 0 bases from J, with 11 bases between. The CDR3 runs 15 residues. The CDR3 here is CASSYRGVLNTEAFF. In nucleotides, the CDR3 is TGTGCCAGCAGTTATCGGGGGGTCCTGAACACTGAAGCTTTCTTT.

A single count supports this clone. V and J are TRBV10-3 and TRBJ1-3; 8 nucleotides agree with TRBD1. The CDR3 extends over 14 amino acids. V was clipped by 7 bases and J by 4 bases; unmatched bases: 6. The V gene's germline CDR1 is ENHRY and CDR2 SYGVKD. The CDR3 loop reads CAITSGTGGNTIYF. The CDR3 coding sequence is TGTGCCATCACCTCCGGGACAGGAGGAAACACCATATATTTT.

The gene calls are TRBV5-6 and TRBJ1-5, with D possibly matching TRBD1 (6 bases). Germline CDR1 and CDR2: SGHDT and YYEEEE. The CDR3 spans 16 residues. V was shortened by 0 bases and J by 2 bases, with 12 bases between the two germline ends. CDR3: CASSLDGGGGNQPQHF. The CDR3, as DNA: TGTGCCAGCAGCTTGGACGGGGGCGGAGGCAATCAGCCCCAGCATTTT.

This chain joins TRBV5-1 and TRBJ2-3, with D maybe TRBD2 (5 bases). V dropped 2 bases and J dropped 5 bases, with 12 bases sitting between them. CDR1 is SGHRS, CDR2 YFSETQ, per germline. This CDR3 is 14 amino acids long. The CDR3 DNA reads TGCGCCAGCAGCTTTGCGGGCCCCGGAGATACGCAGTATTTT. This encodes CASSFAGPGDTQYF.

This clone has a handful of counts. V usage is TRBV7-9 and J usage is TRBJ2-7; TRBD1 aligns across 9 bases. The V and J ends lost 1 base and 6 bases, in that order; junction bases with no gene match: 4. This CDR3 is 14 amino acids long. Germline V gives CDR1 SEHNR, CDR2 FQNEAQ (reference sequence). CDR3: CASSLVSTGGEQYF. The CDR3 DNA sequence: TGTGCCAGCAGCTTAGTCTCGACAGGGGGCGAGCAGTACTTC.

This chain uses TRBV5-6 with TRBJ1-2; possible D gene TRBD1, 5 bases. Between the trimmed V and J ends, which lost 4 bases and 4 bases, there was a span of 14 bases. The germline gives CDR1 SGHDT, CDR2 YYEEEE. This CDR3 contains 14 residues. The CDR3 reads CASSPGRGSYGYTF. CDR3 coding DNA: TGTGCCAGCAGCCCCGGTCGGGGGTCCTATGGCTACACCTTC.